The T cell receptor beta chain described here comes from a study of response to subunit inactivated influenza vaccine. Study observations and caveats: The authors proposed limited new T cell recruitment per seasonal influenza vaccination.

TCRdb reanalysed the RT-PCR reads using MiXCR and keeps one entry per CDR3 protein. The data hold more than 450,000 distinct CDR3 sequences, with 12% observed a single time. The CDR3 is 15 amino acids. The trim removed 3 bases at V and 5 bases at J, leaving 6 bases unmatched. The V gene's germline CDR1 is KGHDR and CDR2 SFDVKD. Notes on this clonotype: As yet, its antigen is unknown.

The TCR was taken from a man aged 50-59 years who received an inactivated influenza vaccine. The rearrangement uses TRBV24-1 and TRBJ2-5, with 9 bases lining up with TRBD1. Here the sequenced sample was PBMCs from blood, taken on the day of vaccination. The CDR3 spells CATSDPGTGSETQYF. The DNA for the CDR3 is TGTGCCACCAGTGATCCCGGGACAGGGTCGGAGACCCAGTACTTC.